The clone carrying this TCR beta chain was observed a few times. The antigen is unknown. This entry is derived from a study of post-analysis software for immune sequencing data. Study results and limitations: TRBV segments more frequent in patients than in controls numbered five and included TRBV5-6, TRBV5-1 and TRBV20-1.

Trimming at V came to 5 bases and at J to 4 bases, leaving 6 bases not matched to a gene. This CDR3 comprises 13 residues. Germline CDR1 is DFQATT and CDR2 is SNEGSKA (reference sequence). The library was made from cDNA and included unique molecular identifiers. A single record per CDR3 protein comes from TCRdb applying MiXCR to the PCR reads. The sample consists of fewer than 850,000 distinct CDR3 sequences, just over 45% of them appearing once. This receptor was identified in a girl under 18 with multiple sclerosis. Material: blood. The chain joins TRBV20-1 to TRBJ1-1; 8 nucleotides align to TRBD1. The CDR3 nucleotides are TGCAGTGCTGGACAGGGTGGAGGCACTGAAGCTTTCTTT. Its protein product is CSAGQGGGTEAFF.